This T cell receptor (beta chain) was profiled in a study of cytomegalovirus exposure and HLA in healthy donors. As for this clone: Its antigen is currently unknown.

The CDR3 is 14 residues long. Trimming at V came to 4 bases and at J to 2 bases, leaving 5 bases not matched to a gene. Germline assignment: CDR1 SGHRS and CDR2 YFSETQ. Study conclusions and caveats: CMV serostatus alone was available as immune exposure information. Some highly shared sequence variants likely arose as a pipeline artifact.

Primers: 60 Vbeta forward and 13 Jbeta reverse. The data were produced by immunoSEQ multiplex PCR, yet TCRdb's version contains in-frame clones alone and is incomplete. The data show tens of thousands of clones, and the top ten clones hold 0.45% to 0.7%. Sequencing was carried out using PBMCs. The receptor comes from a man aged 45-65 years in good health and CMV-seronegative. The rearrangement links TRBV5-1 to TRBJ1-1; 7 bases agree with TRBD1. The CDR3 sequence is CASSDRDSNTEAFF. CDR3 nucleotide sequence: TGCGCCAGCAGCGACCGGGACAGTAACACTGAAGCTTTCTTT.